The present T cell receptor (beta chain) was sequenced within a study of CD8+ T cells in alopecia areata. Broader study findings: Sequencing of scalp tissue also captures the resident alphabeta T cells of normal skin.

cDNA reverse transcribed from extracted RNA served as the sequencing template. Some clones are missing from TCRdb's copy, which holds only in-frame ones; the method was immunoSEQ multiplex PCR. The profile shows some 150,000 clones, around 58% of them singletons. The CDR3 spans 14 residues. The germline CDR1 and CDR2 sequences are SNHLY and FYNNEI. V was shortened by 3 bases and J by 1 base, with 9 bases between the two germline ends. This clone was counted a single time. Antigen: not known. The receptor comes from a human donor with alopecia areata. The sample consisted of CD4+ T cells sorted from blood, taken at week 0. This chain joins TRBV2 and TRBJ2-5, with TRBD1 as a possible D gene (6 bases). The CDR3 loop is CASSEQGFQETQYF. Written as DNA, the CDR3 is TGTGCCAGCAGTGAGCAGGGGTTCCAAGAGACCCAGTACTTC.